This TCR beta chain was identified during a study of blood T cell repertoires in COVID-19. Study overall: Sites in the United States, Italy and Spain provided acute and convalescent COVID-19 samples. In each case, the material was cDNA or gDNA derived from T cells, B-cell-depleted T cells, or PBMCs.

V lost 3 bases, J lost 4 bases, and 7 bases stayed unmatched. Germline CDR1 is SEHNR and CDR2 is FQNEAQ (reference sequence). The CDR3 runs 15 residues. Authors' data handling: Amplification of reference gene primers was used by the study to estimate nucleated cell counts. Sequencing was performed with immunoSEQ multiplex PCR; in TCRdb, only in-frame clones are kept and a portion is missing. V, J and clone size reflect that table, while D and trimming were determined from the DNA. The table records over 400,000 clones, around 86% of them present only once. The sequence was collected from a woman between 25 and 40 years old with active or convalescent COVID-19. The rearrangement links TRBV7-9 to TRBJ1-2, with 8 bases matching TRBD1. Sequenced material: peripheral blood. The CDR3 loop reads CASSLLRQGIYGYTF. The DNA of the CDR3 is TGTGCCAGCAGCTTGCTAAGACAGGGGATCTATGGCTACACCTTC.